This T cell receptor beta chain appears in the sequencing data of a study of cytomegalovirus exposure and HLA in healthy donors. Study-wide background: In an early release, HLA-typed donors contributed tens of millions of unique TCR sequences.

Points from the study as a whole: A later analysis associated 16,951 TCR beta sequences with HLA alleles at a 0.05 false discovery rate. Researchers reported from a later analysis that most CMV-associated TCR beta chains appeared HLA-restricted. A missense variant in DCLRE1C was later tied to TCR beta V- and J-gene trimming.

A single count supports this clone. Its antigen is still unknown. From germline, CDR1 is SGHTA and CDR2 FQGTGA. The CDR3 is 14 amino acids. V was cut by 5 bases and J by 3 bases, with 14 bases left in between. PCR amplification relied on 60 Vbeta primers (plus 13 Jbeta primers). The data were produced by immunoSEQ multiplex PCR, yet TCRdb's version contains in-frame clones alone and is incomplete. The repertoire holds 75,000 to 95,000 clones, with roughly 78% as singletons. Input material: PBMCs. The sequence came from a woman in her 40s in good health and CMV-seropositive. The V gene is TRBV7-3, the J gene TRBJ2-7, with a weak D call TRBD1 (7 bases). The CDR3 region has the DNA TGTGCCAGCAGCCCTGGAGGGGGCAACTACGAGCAGTACTTC. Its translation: CASSPGGGNYEQYF.